The 26 T cell receptor beta chains given below trace back to one sample, sequenced in a study of T cell responses to AZD1222 COVID-19 vaccine. Data came from immunoSEQ multiplex PCR; TCRdb stores just in-frame clones and leaves some out. The top ten hold 3% to 3.5% of the sample, which has 100,000 to 130,000 clones, about 86% seen once. Material: peripheral blood, obtained on day 0 of AZD1222 vaccination. These receptors all come from an adult in good health.

The chain has TRBV19 and TRBJ1-1, with a possible D match to TRBD1 (6 bases). V was cut by 7 bases and J by 0 bases, with 9 bases left in between. CDR1 and CDR2 (germline): LNHDA, SQIVND (reference sequence). This CDR3 comprises 13 residues. DNA of the CDR3: TGTGCCAGTAACGGGGGCCTGAACACTGAAGCTTTCTTT. Translated, it gives CASNGGLNTEAFF.

The V and J genes are TRBV30 and TRBJ2-7; 9 nucleotides agree with TRBD1. Germline CDR1 is GTSNPN and CDR2 is SVGIG (reference sequence). V gave up 2 bases and J gave up 2 bases; unmatched junction bases: 4. CDR3 length: 14 amino acids. The CDR3 is CAWSLGTGTYEQYF. CDR3 nucleotide sequence: TGTGCCTGGAGTCTGGGGACAGGGACCTACGAGCAGTACTTC.

The table lists this clone with a few counts. The chain uses TRBV3-1 (or the pseudogene TRBV3-2) and TRBJ2-7; D may be TRBD1 (5 bases). The V and J ends lost 4 bases and 4 bases respectively, with 14 bases between them. Germline V gives CDR1 LGHDT, CDR2 YNNKEL (reference sequence). The CDR3 length is 14 residues. CDR3 coding DNA: TGTGCCAGCAGCCCGACCCAGACAGTTTACGAGCAGTACTTC. Its translation is CASSPTQTVYEQYF.

This chain connects TRBV18 to TRBJ1-5; 8 nucleotides agree with TRBD1. There are 14 residues in the CDR3. CDR1 KGHSH and CDR2 LQKENI come from the germline V gene. V gave up 2 bases and J gave up 7 bases; unmatched junction bases: 4. Written as DNA, the CDR3 is TGTGCCAGCTCACCAGACAGGGGTAACCAGCCCCAGCATTTT. Its translation: CASSPDRGNQPQHF.

J is TRBJ2-7 and V is TRBV10-1; maybe TRBD2 (7 bases). Germline V gene sequence: CDR1 WNHNN, CDR2 SYGVQD (reference sequence). The ends were cut back, 4 bases at V and 4 bases at J, with 20 bases in the middle. The CDR3 loop spans 16 amino acids. CDR3 nucleotides: TGCGCCAGCAGTGTGCAAAGGTCCGGGGGGCCGTACGAGCAGTACTTC. This encodes CASSVQRSGGPYEQYF.

This clone occurred a few times. The chain links TRBV6-2 or TRBV6-3 to TRBJ1-2, with D perhaps matching TRBD1 (5 bases). The CDR3 consists of 13 residues. Per the germline V gene, CDR1 is MNHEY and CDR2 is SVGEGT. Trimming took 5 bases from V and 8 from J, leaving 15 bases between them. This chain's CDR3 is CASSDRGSAGYTF. In DNA, the CDR3 is TGTGCCAGCAGTGACCGGGGGAGCGCCGGCTACACCTTC.

This rearrangement joins TRBV27 to TRBJ1-5; 9 bases agree with TRBD1. The J segment lost 2 bases and the V segment lost 5 bases, leaving 10 bases of the junction unmatched. Germline CDR1 is MNHEY and CDR2 is SMNVEV (reference sequence). This CDR3 has 17 residues. CDR3 in amino acids: CASSARDRVYGNQPQHF. CDR3 nucleotides: TGTGCCAGCAGTGCCCGGGACAGGGTCTATGGCAATCAGCCCCAGCATTTT.

In DNA form, the CDR3 reads TGCGCCAGCAGTGAACGGGACACCGGGGAGCTGTTTTTT. It translates to CASSERDTGELFF. The chain has TRBV10-1 and TRBJ2-2; no clear D. The V end lost 3 bases, the J end lost 3 bases, and 5 bases lay between the germline ends. Germline values: CDR1 WNHNN, CDR2 SYGVQD (reference sequence). The CDR3 is 13 residues long.

The chain carries TRBV14 and TRBJ2-2; TRBD2 matches 8 bases. The CDR3 is 18 residues long. J lost 0 bases, V lost 1 base, and 7 bases had no gene match. Per germline, CDR1 SGHDN and CDR2 FVKESK. As DNA, the CDR3 is TGTGCCAGCAGCCAAGTGTACGGACTAGCCCCGAACACCGGGGAGCTGTTTTTT. It specifies CASSQVYGLAPNTGELFF.

This clone came up once. The chain carries TRBV5-1 and TRBJ1-1, with D maybe TRBD1 (6 bases). The CDR3 covers 15 residues. Germline CDR1 SGHRS, CDR2 YFSETQ. V was trimmed by 0 bases and J by 6 bases, leaving 15 bases between them. CDR3 sequence reads: CASSLGSTGYPEAFF. CDR3 coding DNA: TGCGCCAGCAGCTTGGGGAGCACAGGGTATCCTGAAGCTTTCTTT.

The J gene is TRBJ2-7, the V gene TRBV6-2 or TRBV6-3; 11 bases line up with TRBD2. In germline, CDR1 is MNHEY, CDR2 SVGEGT. CDR3 size: 16 residues. Trimming at V came to 6 bases and at J to 6 bases, leaving 13 bases not matched to a gene. The CDR3 DNA is TGTGCCAGCAGCCCACGGGGGACTAGCGGCGGTTTCGAGCAGTACTTC. Translating gives CASSPRGTSGGFEQYF.

The rearrangement links TRBV29-1 to TRBJ1-2; D is possibly TRBD1 (5 bases). V gave up 7 bases and J gave up 3 bases, with 21 bases separating them. The CDR3 is made up of 15 amino acids. The V gene's germline CDR1 is SQVTM and CDR2 ANQGSEA. The chain's CDR3 is CSGTRGGLTDYGYTF. DNA for the CDR3: TGCAGCGGAACTAGGGGAGGATTAACAGACTATGGCTACACCTTC.

This clone was counted a single time. The chain employs TRBV6-5 and TRBJ2-1; D uncertain. The V gene lost 7 bases and the J gene lost 3 bases, with 7 bases spanning the gap. Per germline, CDR1 MNHEY and CDR2 SVGAGI. The CDR3 consists of 12 residues. The CDR3 DNA is TGTGCCAGCAAGTACAGCTACAATGAGCAGTTCTTC. It translates to CASKYSYNEQFF.

The chain combines TRBV7-9 with TRBJ1-6; D might be TRBD1 (6 bases). The CDR3 spans 15 residues. CDR1 and CDR2 (germline): SEHNR, FQNEAQ (reference sequence). The germline V and J ends were trimmed by 4 bases and 8 bases, with 15 bases remaining between them. Here the CDR3 reads CASSSQGSRDSPLHF. Written as DNA, the CDR3 is TGTGCCAGCAGCTCGCAGGGGAGTAGAGATTCACCCCTCCACTTT.

The chain has TRBV6-5 and TRBJ2-2, with TRBD2 matching over 8 bases. The germline V gene has CDR1 MNHEY and CDR2 SVGAGI. V dropped 2 bases and J dropped 6; count of bases not matched to a gene: 5. This CDR3 comprises 15 residues. The DNA for the CDR3 is TGTGCCAGCAGTTACAACGCGGGGGGTTCCGGGGAGCTGTTTTTT. Translating gives CASSYNAGGSGELFF.

V and J are TRBV6-5 and TRBJ1-1; D not certain. This CDR3 comprises 12 residues. The V gene's germline CDR1 is MNHEY and CDR2 SVGAGI. V was cut by 5 bases and J by 11 bases, with 15 bases left in between. Here the CDR3 DNA reads TGTGCCAGCAGTACCTCGAAGAGTGGGGCTTTCTTT. Encoded protein: CASSTSKSGAFF.

This clone was seen a handful of times. V and J are TRBV2 and TRBJ1-2; possibly TRBD1 for D (5 bases). CDR1 and CDR2 from the germline V gene are SNHLY and FYNNEI. CDR3 length: 13 residues. With 1 base removed from V and 6 bases from J, the gap between germline ends came to 9 bases. In nucleotides, the CDR3 is TGTGCCAGCAGTGAAGAATCAGGGCATGGCTACACCTTC. The encoded protein is CASSEESGHGYTF.

V and J are TRBV5-1 and TRBJ1-1; D is uncertain. Trimming stripped 0 bases from V and 3 bases from J, with 9 bases between. Germline V gene sequence: CDR1 SGHRS, CDR2 YFSETQ. This CDR3 comprises 14 residues. In DNA, the CDR3 is TGCGCCAGCAGCTTGGGTCCGACGGACACTGAAGCTTTCTTT. Its protein is CASSLGPTDTEAFF.

The chain links TRBV11-2 to TRBJ2-3; 10 bases fit TRBD1. The CDR3 runs to 16 residues. From germline, CDR1 is SGHAT and CDR2 FQNNGV. V lost 0 bases, J lost 4 bases, and 4 bases stayed unmatched. As DNA, the CDR3 is TGTGCCAGCAGCTTAGATTTCGGGACAGGGGCAGATACGCAGTATTTT. It codes for CASSLDFGTGADTQYF.

The V call is TRBV3-1 (or the pseudogene TRBV3-2), the J call TRBJ2-1; TRBD2 aligns across 9 bases. The junction had 6 bases not matched to a gene; V was cut back by 8 bases and J by 1 base. Per the germline V gene, CDR1 is LGHDT and CDR2 is YNNKEL (reference sequence). This CDR3 is built from 15 residues. The CDR3 is CASGERGESYNEQFF. In DNA form, the CDR3 reads TGTGCCAGCGGGGAGCGGGGGGAGTCCTACAATGAGCAGTTCTTC.

This clone has a single count. The V and J genes are TRBV7-2 and TRBJ1-2; D is ambiguous. Germline loops: CDR1 SGHTA, CDR2 FQGNSA. The CDR3 extends over 14 amino acids. Trimming removed 0 bases at V and 2 bases at J, with 7 bases between. The DNA of the CDR3 is TGTGCCAGCAGCTTAGCATCAGGCAACTATGGCTACACCTTC. The encoded protein is CASSLASGNYGYTF.

J is TRBJ1-5 and V is TRBV7-7; D unclear. V was pared by 2 bases and J by 6 bases, with 8 bases between. CDR1 and CDR2 from the germline V gene are SSHAT and FNYEAQ (reference sequence). The CDR3 consists of 13 residues. CDR3 amino acids: CASSLRLSQPQHF. In DNA form, the CDR3 reads TGTGCCAGCAGCTTAAGGTTGAGTCAGCCCCAGCATTTT.

CDR3 DNA sequence: TGTGCCAGCAGTGACAGGAATAGCAATCAGCCCCAGCATTTT. Amino acid sequence: CASSDRNSNQPQHF. The chain combines TRBV3-1 (or the pseudogene TRBV3-2) with TRBJ1-5; D may be TRBD1 (6 bases). V lost 6 bases and J 0 bases, leaving 9 bases between the germline ends. Germline V gene data show CDR1 as LGHDT and CDR2 as YNNKEL (reference sequence). This CDR3 is 14 amino acids long.

The CDR3 loop reads CASSFTRTSEAFF. The CDR3 DNA reads as TGTGCCAGCAGCTTCACCCGGACGTCTGAAGCTTTCTTT. The rearrangement links TRBV7-3 to TRBJ1-1; no clear D gene. Trimming removed 3 bases from V and 6 bases from J, with 11 bases in between. Germline V gene lookup returns CDR1 SGHTA and CDR2 FQGTGA. The CDR3 has 13 residues.

The gene calls are TRBV30 and TRBJ1-4; D remains unclear. The germline CDR1 and CDR2 sequences are GTSNPN and SVGIG (reference sequence). The CDR3 sequence is 13 residues long. Deletions cut 7 bases from V and 0 bases from J, with 9 bases between. This CDR3 is CAFNPATNEKLFF. CDR3 coding DNA: TGTGCCTTTAATCCTGCAACTAATGAAAAACTGTTTTTT.

This sequence joins TRBV14 and TRBJ1-1, with 7 bases aligning to TRBD1. The J segment lost 1 base and the V segment lost 1 base, leaving 3 bases of the junction unmatched. Per the germline V gene, CDR1 is SGHDN and CDR2 is FVKESK. This CDR3 is built from 15 residues. The DNA for the CDR3 is TGTGCCAGCAGCCAAGCAGGGGGATCGAACACTGAAGCTTTCTTT. It codes for CASSQAGGSNTEAFF.